This T cell receptor (beta chain) was sequenced for a study of TIL therapy for anti-PD-1-resistant metastatic lung cancer. The libraries were made with immunoSEQ v3. TCRdb's table, derived via immunoSEQ multiplex PCR, lists solely in-frame clones and lacks some. This table has approximately 30,000 clones, 60% to 80% appearing once. Time point meaning: pre-treatment sample, taken before nivolumab and TIL therapy. This clone was seen only a few times. Per the germline V gene, CDR1 is SGHDT and CDR2 is YYEEEE. This CDR3 has 11 residues. Trimming cost V 2 bases and J 6 bases, with 6 bases left between them.

J is TRBJ2-7 and V is TRBV5-6; no clear D. The receptor was isolated from a woman aged 30 to 85 with non-small cell lung cancer. Sequencing was performed on blood, taken at baseline. The chain's CDR3 is CASSLTSEQYF. The CDR3 nucleotides read TGTGCCAGCAGCTTAACGAGCGAGCAGTACTTC. Combining the CDR3 with reference TRBV5-6 and TRBJ2-7 gives the whole variable domain DAGVTQSPTHLIKTRGQQVTLRCSPKSGHDTVSWYQQALGQGPQFIFQYYEEEERQRGNFPDRFSGHQFPNYSSELNVNALLLGDSALYLCASSLTSEQYFGPGTRLTVT.